The 25 T cell receptor beta chains given below trace back to one sample, sequenced in a study of shared clonotypes between healthy human individuals. Naive CD8 cells, CD45RO-negative and positively selected for CCR7, excluded terminally differentiated effector memory CD45RA+ cells. The protocol was immunoSEQ multiplex PCR, while the TCRdb copy is restricted to in-frame clones and leaves out a portion. This table holds some 2.1 million clones, just over 90% found once. Source material: naive CD8+ T cells from PBMCs. These receptors all stem from a man younger than 35 in good health. Some clones in this sample may be carry-over from other donors' samples.

J is TRBJ2-3 and V is TRBV7-9; D call uncertain. The CDR3 sequence is 15 residues long. CDR1 SEHNR and CDR2 FQNEAQ come from the germline V gene (reference sequence). Trimming took off 3 bases at V and 0 bases at J, with 10 bases between the two ends. Written as DNA, the CDR3 is TGTGCCAGCAGCTTCCCCTACTCTAGCACAGATACGCAGTATTTT. Protein: CASSFPYSSTDTQYF.

The CDR3 bases are TGTGCCAGCAGCTCGCTCGGACTAGTCGGAGCCAATGAGCAGTTCTTC. Amino acid sequence: CASSSLGLVGANEQFF. V and J are TRBV5-4 and TRBJ2-1; 7 bases match TRBD2. The germline V gene encodes CDR1 SGHNT and CDR2 YYREEE (reference sequence). The CDR3 spans 16 residues. V lost 3 bases and J lost 6; bases outside the gene matches: 12.

This clone was seen only once. The CDR3 DNA sequence: TGTGCCAGCAGCGTAGTAGCGGGAAGTTGGTACAATGAGCAGTTCTTC. Its translation is CASSVVAGSWYNEQFF. J is TRBJ2-1 and V is TRBV7-2; 8 positions match TRBD2. There are 16 residues in the CDR3. Germline V lookup: CDR1 SGHTA, CDR2 FQGNSA. The trim removed 5 bases at V and 4 bases at J, leaving 10 bases unmatched.

This chain connects TRBV30 to TRBJ2-2; D may be TRBD1 (6 bases). This CDR3 region has 13 residues. The germline gives CDR1 GTSNPN, CDR2 SVGIG (reference sequence). The germline V and J ends were trimmed by 8 bases and 6 bases, with 16 bases remaining between them. In nucleotides, the CDR3 is TGTGCCCAACAACAGGGCCACGCCGGGGAGCTGTTTTTT. It encodes CAQQQGHAGELFF.

The chain carries TRBV29-1 and TRBJ1-2; tentatively, D is TRBD1 (5 bases). CDR1 and CDR2 (germline): SQVTM, ANQGSEA. The ends were cut back, 3 bases at V and 4 bases at J, with 24 bases in the middle. This CDR3 has 17 residues. In DNA form, the CDR3 reads TGCAGCGTTGATGGGCGGGGACTCAAAGTTCCAGGCTATGGCTACACCTTC. This gives the protein CSVDGRGLKVPGYGYTF.

The chain combines TRBV27 with TRBJ1-2; no clear D. Germline values: CDR1 MNHEY, CDR2 SMNVEV (reference sequence). The CDR3 loop spans 15 amino acids. Trimming stripped 6 bases from V and 4 bases from J, with 18 bases between. The CDR3 reads CASRAAATFSYGYTF. The CDR3 region has the DNA TGTGCCAGCAGAGCGGCCGCGACTTTCAGCTATGGCTACACCTTC.

This chain uses TRBV7-3 with TRBJ2-3, with TRBD2 identical over 9 bases. Germline-derived CDR1 and CDR2 are SGHTA and FQGTGA. The J segment lost 1 base and the V segment lost 8 bases, leaving 4 bases of the junction unmatched. The CDR3 sequence is 14 residues long. The DNA of the CDR3 is TGTGCCAGCCCGACTAGCGGTCGCACAGATACGCAGTATTTT. Its translation: CASPTSGRTDTQYF. The full variable domain, in which reference TRBV7-3 and TRBJ2-3 provide the parts outside the CDR3, is GAGVSQTPSNKVTEKGKYVELRCDPISGHTALYWYRQSLGQGPEFLIYFQGTGAADDSGLPNDRFFAVRPEGSVSTLKIQRTERGDSAVYLCASPTSGRTDTQYFGPGTRLTVL.

Comment on this clone: Additional DNA sequences in this sample encode the identical CDR3. J is TRBJ1-2 and V is TRBV5-6, with D tentatively TRBD1 (6 bases). V lost 4 bases and J lost 4, with 8 bases in between. Germline-derived CDR1 and CDR2 are SGHDT and YYEEEE. CDR3 length equals 12 residues. Here the CDR3 DNA reads TGTGCCAGCAGCCAGGACAGCTATGGCTACACCTTC. Translation gives CASSQDSYGYTF.

The rearrangement uses TRBV5-6 and TRBJ2-4; tentative D call: TRBD1 (6 bases). Trimming took 7 bases from V and 4 from J, leaving 9 bases between them. CDR3 length: 12 amino acids. Germline V gives CDR1 SGHDT, CDR2 YYEEEE. CDR3 amino acids: CASSTGKNIQYF. For the CDR3, the DNA is TGTGCCAGCTCGACAGGAAAAAACATTCAGTACTTC.

The chain uses TRBV4-2 and TRBJ1-2; 8 nucleotides match TRBD1. Germline loops: CDR1 LGHNA, CDR2 YNFKEQ. The CDR3 extends over 17 amino acids. Trimming took 0 bases from V and 8 from J; bases not matched to a gene: 14. The CDR3 loop is CASSQDKAGTGIRGYTF. The CDR3 DNA reads as TGTGCCAGCAGCCAAGATAAAGCCGGGACAGGAATTCGCGGCTACACCTTC.

Notes on this clone: Additional DNA sequences in this sample encode the identical CDR3. The V call is TRBV30, the J call TRBJ2-3, with D perhaps matching TRBD1 (6 bases). Germline lookup yields CDR1 GTSNPN and CDR2 SVGIG (reference sequence). This CDR3 spans 13 amino acids. Trimming left V 3 bases short and J 1 base short, with 8 bases between. The CDR3 spells CAWRAGGTDTQYF. Here the CDR3 DNA reads TGTGCCTGGAGGGCAGGGGGCACAGATACGCAGTATTTT.

The rearrangement uses TRBV9 and TRBJ1-2, with 7 bases that match TRBD1. This CDR3 comprises 15 residues. Germline values: CDR1 SGDLS, CDR2 YYNGEE. The trim removed 3 bases at V and 1 base at J, leaving 6 bases unmatched. The CDR3 DNA reads as TGTGCCAGCAGCGACCGGGACAGCCTTAACTATGGCTACACCTTC. Amino acid sequence: CASSDRDSLNYGYTF.

The chain carries TRBV6-1 and TRBJ2-3; 8 bases are shared with TRBD1. Germline-derived CDR1 and CDR2 are MNHNS and SASEGT. CDR3 length: 14 amino acids. With 4 bases clipped from V and 2 bases from J, the junction kept 2 bases outside the gene matches. DNA of the CDR3: TGTGCCAGCAGTGGGACAGGGTACACAGATACGCAGTATTTT. Translation: CASSGTGYTDTQYF.

This clone was observed a few times. The V and J genes are TRBV2 and TRBJ2-7; TRBD2 aligns across 7 bases. The CDR3 consists of 15 residues. Germline V gene lookup returns CDR1 SNHLY and CDR2 FYNNEI. The ends lost 4 bases at V and 4 bases at J; junction bases unmatched: 10. The CDR3 coding sequence is TGTGCCAGCAGTGGAAGCGGGGCCCTACGTTACGAGCAGTACTTC. It translates to CASSGSGALRYEQYF.

V and J are TRBV5-6 and TRBJ2-7; 12 bases are a match to TRBD2. V was pared by 4 bases and J by 7 bases, with 9 bases of the junction left unmatched. The CDR3 loop spans 15 amino acids. Germline values: CDR1 SGHDT, CDR2 YYEEEE. The CDR3 DNA reads TGTGCCAGCAGCACCCGACTAGCGGGAGAAGAAGAGCAGTACTTC. It encodes CASSTRLAGEEEQYF.

The genes are TRBV5-5 and TRBJ2-2; D uncertain. From germline, CDR1 is SGHKS and CDR2 YYEKEE (reference sequence). This CDR3 has 13 residues. V dropped 4 bases and J dropped 10 bases, with 14 bases sitting between them. CDR3 loop: CASSPAPGLELFF. The CDR3 DNA follows: TGTGCCAGCAGCCCGGCCCCCGGGTTGGAGCTGTTTTTT.

The V call is TRBV7-9, the J call TRBJ1-2, with D tentatively TRBD1 (6 bases). Germline V gene data show CDR1 as SEHNR and CDR2 as FQNEAQ (reference sequence). The CDR3 is made up of 14 amino acids. The V gene lost 5 bases and the J gene lost 7 bases, with 17 bases spanning the gap. The CDR3 DNA reads TGTGCCAGCAGCGCAAACAGGGATTTTATTGGCTACACCTTC. This translates into CASSANRDFIGYTF.

The CDR3 region is CASSPTRTVRGYTF. The CDR3 nucleotides are TGTGCCAGCAGTCCCACCAGGACCGTGCGAGGCTACACCTTC. The genes are TRBV28 and TRBJ1-2; D unclear. This CDR3 spans 14 amino acids. V lost 5 bases to trimming and J lost 8 bases, with 18 bases between them. Germline V gives CDR1 MDHEN, CDR2 SYDVKM.

The V and J genes are TRBV6-1 and TRBJ1-1; 8 nucleotides line up with TRBD1. V shed 8 bases, J shed 5 bases, and the junction held 13 bases outside the gene matches. The germline V gene encodes CDR1 MNHNS and CDR2 SASEGT. The CDR3 is made up of 15 amino acids. This CDR3 reads CASVRAGGRGTEAFF. CDR3 nucleotide sequence: TGTGCCAGCGTACGGGCAGGGGGCCGAGGAACTGAAGCTTTCTTT.

The rearrangement links TRBV4-1 to TRBJ1-2, with 7 bases fitting TRBD1. Germline trimming cut 0 bases from V and 6 bases from J; bases unmatched to any gene: 10. The germline CDR1 and CDR2 sequences are MGHRA and YSYEKL. CDR3 size: 16 residues. The CDR3 here is CASSQDPGQGVNGYTF. The CDR3 DNA sequence: TGCGCCAGCAGCCAAGATCCGGGCCAGGGGGTAAATGGCTACACCTTC.

This clone was seen just once. This chain uses TRBV7-9 with TRBJ2-7; weak D call: TRBD2 (6 bases). The CDR3 spans 17 residues. Per the germline V gene, CDR1 is SEHNR and CDR2 is FQNEAQ (reference sequence). V was trimmed by 3 bases and J by 5 bases, leaving 23 bases between them. CDR3 sequence: CASSFSPGLPLWDEQYF. The CDR3 DNA reads as TGTGCCAGCAGCTTCTCCCCGGGACTGCCTTTGTGGGACGAGCAGTACTTC.

The CDR3 DNA is TGCGCCAGCAGCCAAGATCTGGCGGGAGCGTCCTACAATGAGCAGTTCTTC. This translates into CASSQDLAGASYNEQFF. This rearrangement joins TRBV4-1 to TRBJ2-1; 7 nucleotides agree with TRBD2. The germline V gene has CDR1 MGHRA and CDR2 YSYEKL. The trim removed 0 bases at V and 1 base at J, leaving 6 bases unmatched. The CDR3 contains 17 residues.

The chain links TRBV10-2 to TRBJ2-7; no firm D call. This CDR3 is 14 amino acids long. CDR1 and CDR2 from the germline V gene are WSHSY and SAAADI. The V end was cut by 6 bases, the J end by 5 bases, with 17 bases between. The CDR3 is CASSETVSLHEQYF. CDR3 nucleotide sequence: TGCGCCAGCAGCGAAACAGTATCTCTCCACGAGCAGTACTTC.

This clone was recorded only once. The V call is TRBV4-1, the J call TRBJ2-6; D not resolved. The germline V and J ends were trimmed by 1 base and 0 bases, with 1 base remaining between them. The CDR3 is 14 amino acids. Germline CDR1 is MGHRA and CDR2 is YSYEKL. The CDR3: CASSQVSGANVLTF. Here the CDR3 DNA reads TGCGCCAGCAGCCAAGTCTCTGGGGCCAACGTCCTGACTTTC.

The chain has TRBV9 and TRBJ2-4, with D possibly matching TRBD2 (6 bases). Germline values: CDR1 SGDLS, CDR2 YYNGEE. This CDR3 is 15 amino acids long. Trimming pared 6 bases from V and 2 bases from J, leaving 15 bases between. CDR3 in DNA: TGTGCCAGCACCTCGTGGGGGGATCCCAAAAACATTCAGTACTTC. This sequence encodes CASTSWGDPKNIQYF.